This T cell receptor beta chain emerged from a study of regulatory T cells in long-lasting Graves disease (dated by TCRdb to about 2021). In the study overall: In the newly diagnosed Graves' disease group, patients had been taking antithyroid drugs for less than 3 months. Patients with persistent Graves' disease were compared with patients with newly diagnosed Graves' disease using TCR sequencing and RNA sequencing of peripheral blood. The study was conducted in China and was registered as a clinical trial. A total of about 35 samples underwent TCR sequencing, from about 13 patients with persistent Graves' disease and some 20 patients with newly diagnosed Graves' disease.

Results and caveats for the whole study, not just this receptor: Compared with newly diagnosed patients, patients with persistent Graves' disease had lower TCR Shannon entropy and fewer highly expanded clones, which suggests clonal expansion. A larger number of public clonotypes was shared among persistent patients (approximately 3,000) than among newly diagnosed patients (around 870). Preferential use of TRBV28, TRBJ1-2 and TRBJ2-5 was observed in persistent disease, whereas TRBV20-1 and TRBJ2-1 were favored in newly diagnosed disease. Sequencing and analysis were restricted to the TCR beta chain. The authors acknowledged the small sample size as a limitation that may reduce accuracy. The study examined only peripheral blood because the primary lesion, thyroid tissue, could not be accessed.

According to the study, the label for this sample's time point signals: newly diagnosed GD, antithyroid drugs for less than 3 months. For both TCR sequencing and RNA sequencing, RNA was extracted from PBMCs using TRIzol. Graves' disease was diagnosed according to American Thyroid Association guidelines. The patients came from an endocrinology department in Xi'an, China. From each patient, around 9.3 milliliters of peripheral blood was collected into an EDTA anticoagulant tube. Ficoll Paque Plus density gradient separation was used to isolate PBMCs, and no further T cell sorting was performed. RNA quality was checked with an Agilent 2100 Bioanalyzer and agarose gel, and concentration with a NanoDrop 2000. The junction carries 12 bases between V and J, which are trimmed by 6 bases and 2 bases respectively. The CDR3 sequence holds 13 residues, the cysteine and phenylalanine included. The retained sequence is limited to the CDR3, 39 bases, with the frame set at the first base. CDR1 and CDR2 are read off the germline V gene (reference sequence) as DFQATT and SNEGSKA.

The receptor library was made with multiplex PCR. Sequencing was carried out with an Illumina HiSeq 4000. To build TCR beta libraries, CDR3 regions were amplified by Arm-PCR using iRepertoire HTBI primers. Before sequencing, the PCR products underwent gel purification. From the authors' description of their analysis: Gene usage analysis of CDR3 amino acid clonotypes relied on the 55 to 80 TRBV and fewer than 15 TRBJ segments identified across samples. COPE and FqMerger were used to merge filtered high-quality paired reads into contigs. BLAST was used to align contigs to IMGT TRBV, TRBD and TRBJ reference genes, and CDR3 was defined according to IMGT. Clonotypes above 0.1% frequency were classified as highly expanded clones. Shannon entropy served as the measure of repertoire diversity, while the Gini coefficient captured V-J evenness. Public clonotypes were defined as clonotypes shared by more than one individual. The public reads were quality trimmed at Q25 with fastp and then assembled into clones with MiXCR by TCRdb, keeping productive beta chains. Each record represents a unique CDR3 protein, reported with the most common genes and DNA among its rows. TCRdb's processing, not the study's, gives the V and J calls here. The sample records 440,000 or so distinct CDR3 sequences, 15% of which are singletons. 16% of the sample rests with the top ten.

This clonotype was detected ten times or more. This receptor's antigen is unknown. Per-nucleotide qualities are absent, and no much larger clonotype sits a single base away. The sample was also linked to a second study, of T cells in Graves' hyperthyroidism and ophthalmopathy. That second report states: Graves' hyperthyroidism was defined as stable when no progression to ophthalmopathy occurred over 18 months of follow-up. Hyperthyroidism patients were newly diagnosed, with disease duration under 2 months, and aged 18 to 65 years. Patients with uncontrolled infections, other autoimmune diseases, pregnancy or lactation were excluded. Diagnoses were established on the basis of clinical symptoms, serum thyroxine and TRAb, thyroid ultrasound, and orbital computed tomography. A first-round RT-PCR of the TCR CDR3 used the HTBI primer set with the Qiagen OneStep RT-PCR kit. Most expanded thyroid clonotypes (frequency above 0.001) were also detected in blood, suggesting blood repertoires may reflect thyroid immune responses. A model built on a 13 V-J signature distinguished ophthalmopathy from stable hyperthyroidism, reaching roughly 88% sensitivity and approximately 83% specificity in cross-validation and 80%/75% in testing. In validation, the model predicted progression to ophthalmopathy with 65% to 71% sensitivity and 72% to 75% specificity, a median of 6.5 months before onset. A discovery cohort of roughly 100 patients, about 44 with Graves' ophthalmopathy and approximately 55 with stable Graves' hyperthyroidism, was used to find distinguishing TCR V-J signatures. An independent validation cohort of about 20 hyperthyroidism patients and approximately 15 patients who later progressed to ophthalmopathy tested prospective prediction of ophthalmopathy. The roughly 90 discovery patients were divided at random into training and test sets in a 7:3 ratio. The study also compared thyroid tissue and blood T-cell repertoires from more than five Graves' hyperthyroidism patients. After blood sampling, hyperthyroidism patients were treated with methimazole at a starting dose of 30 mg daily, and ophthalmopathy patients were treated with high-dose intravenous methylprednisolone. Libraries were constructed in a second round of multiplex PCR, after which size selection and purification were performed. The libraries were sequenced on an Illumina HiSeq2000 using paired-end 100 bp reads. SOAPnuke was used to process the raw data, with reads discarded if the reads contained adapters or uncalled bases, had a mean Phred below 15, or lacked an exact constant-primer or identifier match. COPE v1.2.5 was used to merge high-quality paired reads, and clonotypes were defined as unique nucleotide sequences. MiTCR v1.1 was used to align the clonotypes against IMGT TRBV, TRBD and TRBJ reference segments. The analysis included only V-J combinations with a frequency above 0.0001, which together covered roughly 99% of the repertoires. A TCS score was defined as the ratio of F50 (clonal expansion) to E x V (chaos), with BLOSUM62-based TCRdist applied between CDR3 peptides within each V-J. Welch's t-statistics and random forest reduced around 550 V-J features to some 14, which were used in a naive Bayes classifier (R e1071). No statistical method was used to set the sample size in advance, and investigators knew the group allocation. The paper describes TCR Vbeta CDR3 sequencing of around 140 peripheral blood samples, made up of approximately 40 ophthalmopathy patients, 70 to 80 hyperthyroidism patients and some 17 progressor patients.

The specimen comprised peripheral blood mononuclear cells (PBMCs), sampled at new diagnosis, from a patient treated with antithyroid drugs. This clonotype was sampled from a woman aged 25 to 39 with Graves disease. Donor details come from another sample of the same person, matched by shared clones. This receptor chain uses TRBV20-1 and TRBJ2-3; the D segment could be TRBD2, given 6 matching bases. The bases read TGCAGTGCCCGACTAGGGTACACAGATACGCAGTATTTT. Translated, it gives CSARLGYTDTQYF.